Shown below are 8 T cell receptor beta chains from a single sample sequenced in a study of beta chain features in type 1 diabetes. Notes on the study in general: In all four CD4+ subsets, TCRB CDR3 length was significantly, moderately reduced in type 1 diabetes.

Every isolated RNA sample was fully reverse transcribed, so sequencing captured expressed TCRB transcripts. Only in-frame clones appear in the TCRdb table, and some are missing; sequencing was by immunoSEQ multiplex PCR. This sample yields 300,000 to 350,000 clones, of which around 9.7% are seen a single time; more than 0.8% belongs to the top ten. No antigen has been assigned to these receptors. Material for sequencing was central memory CD4+ T cells from blood. The receptors come from a man aged 25-45 years with type 1 diabetes.

V and J are TRBV7-6 and TRBJ2-7, with TRBD1 matching over 7 bases. CDR1 and CDR2 from the germline V gene are SGHVS and FNYEAQ. The length of the CDR3 is 13 residues. V gave up 5 bases and J gave up 9 bases; unmatched junction bases: 10. Here the CDR3 reads CASSPRQGRMQYF. The DNA for the CDR3 is TGTGCCAGCAGCCCTCGACAGGGTAGGATGCAGTACTTC.

The chain links TRBV7-2 to TRBJ2-7, with D hard to call. TRBJ2-5 explains the end of the DNA better; the J call may be wrong. The CDR3 is 13 residues long. Per the germline V gene, CDR1 is SGHTA and CDR2 is FQGNSA. CDR3 nucleotide sequence: TGTGCCAGCAGCTGGGTGCCCCAAGAGACCCAGTACTTC. Translating gives CASSWVPQETQYF.

The sample holds a few counts of this clone. V and J are TRBV7-2 and TRBJ2-7; 9 positions match TRBD1. CDR3 length equals 13 residues. The germline V gene encodes CDR1 SGHTA and CDR2 FQGNSA. Trimming removed 5 bases from V and 4 bases from J; junction bases left unmatched: 3. The CDR3 protein is CASSPGTGYEQYF. Written as DNA, the CDR3 is TGTGCCAGCAGCCCGGGGACAGGGTACGAGCAGTACTTC.

This sequence joins TRBV5-6 and TRBJ2-5; TRBD2 matches 8 bases. The CDR3 extends over 15 amino acids. V was clipped by 1 base and J by 5 bases; unmatched bases: 7. Germline loops: CDR1 SGHDT, CDR2 YYEEEE. The DNA for the CDR3 is TGTGCCAGCAGCTTGTCAGTAGCGGGGTGGGAGACCCAGTACTTC. Translating gives CASSLSVAGWETQYF.

The CDR3 DNA reads as TGTGCCAGCAGCGTAGGCACCCAGGGTGATGGCTACACCTTC. Its protein product is CASSVGTQGDGYTF. The V gene is TRBV9, the J gene TRBJ1-2; TRBD1 might be the D (5 bases). This CDR3 spans 14 amino acids. CDR1 and CDR2 from the germline V gene are SGDLS and YYNGEE. Trimming stripped 0 bases from V and 6 bases from J, with 12 bases between. Variable domain in full (rest from reference TRBV9 and TRBJ1-2): DSGVTQTPKHLITATGQRVTLRCSPRSGDLSVYWYQQSLDQGLQFLIQYYNGEERAKGNILERFSAQQFPDLHSELNLSSLELGDSALYFCASSVGTQGDGYTFGSGTRLTVV.

This clone turned up a few times. The V and J genes are TRBV29-1 and TRBJ2-1; D perhaps matches TRBD1 (6 bases). Germline-derived CDR1 and CDR2 are SQVTM and ANQGSEA. The ends were cut back, 2 bases at V and 5 bases at J, with 16 bases in the middle. This CDR3 comprises 15 residues. The CDR3 spells CSVEWTVALHNEQFF. In DNA form, the CDR3 reads TGCAGCGTTGAATGGACAGTCGCCTTACACAATGAGCAGTTCTTC.

V usage is TRBV5-1 and J usage is TRBJ2-3, with D possibly being TRBD2 (6 bases). Trimming took off 0 bases at V and 2 bases at J, with 16 bases between the two ends. The germline V gene encodes CDR1 SGHRS and CDR2 YFSETQ. This CDR3 is 17 amino acids long. DNA of the CDR3: TGCGCCAGCAGCTTGGATGGCGCGGGGAGATTCACAGATACGCAGTATTTT. It yields the protein CASSLDGAGRFTDTQYF.

The chain carries TRBV28 and TRBJ2-5, with 7 nucleotides matching TRBD1. The CDR3 extends over 14 amino acids. V lost 5 bases and J lost 1; bases outside the gene matches: 4. The germline V gene encodes CDR1 MDHEN and CDR2 SYDVKM. The CDR3 sequence: CASSPRDSQETQYF. The CDR3 DNA is TGTGCCAGCAGTCCCCGGGACAGCCAAGAGACCCAGTACTTC. Combining the CDR3 with reference TRBV28 and TRBJ2-5 gives the whole variable domain DVKVTQSSRYLVKRTGEKVFLECVQDMDHENMFWYRQDPGLGLRLIYFSYDVKMKEKGDIPEGYSVSREKKERFSLILESASTNQTSMYLCASSPRDSQETQYFGPGTRLLVL.